What follows is one TCR beta chain and its context. The target antigen is unknown. PCR involved 60 Vbeta and 13 Jbeta primers. Assay used: immunoSEQ multiplex PCR; TCRdb lists only in-frame clones, some missing. This table lists around 140,000 clones. These data come from a study of cytomegalovirus exposure and HLA in healthy donors. Overall study results and limits: In vitro, a few CMV-associated chains proved specific for CMV antigens. Using a false discovery rate of 0.05, a later analysis showed that 15,000 to 20,000 TCR beta sequences were associated with HLA alleles.

Losses at the gene ends were 1 base for V and 6 bases for J; bases not matched to a gene: 7. The CDR3 extends over 15 amino acids. Germline loops: CDR1 MNHEY, CDR2 SMNVEV (reference sequence). The V call is TRBV27, the J call TRBJ2-7; 9 bases map to TRBD1. The material sequenced was PBMCs. This receptor was identified in a man aged 18 to 35 in good health and CMV-seronegative. CDR3: CASSLYPGQGTEQYF. The CDR3 DNA sequence: TGTGCCAGCAGTTTATACCCGGGACAGGGAACCGAGCAGTACTTC.